This TCR beta chain is from a study of regulatory T cells in long-lasting Graves disease. General study results and limits: Favoring TRBV28, TRBJ1-2 and TRBJ2-5 was a feature seen in persistent disease. Those with persistent Graves' had less TCR diversity than newly diagnosed patients.

CDR3-region Arm-PCR and iRepertoire HTBI primers produced the TCR beta libraries. TCRdb processed the multiplex PCR reads anew with MiXCR; each CDR3 protein has one entry. Altogether approximately 380,000 distinct CDR3 sequences are present, more than 20% being singletons, with the ten largest covering roughly 20%. Regarding time point: persistent/refractory GD, antithyroid drugs over 5 years with positive TRAb. Construction of the TCR library relied on RNA isolated from PBMCs. Graves' disease diagnosis followed American Thyroid Association guidelines. Per the germline V gene, CDR1 is SQVTM and CDR2 is ANQGSEA. V lost 8 bases, J lost 1 base, and 11 bases lay in between. This CDR3 is 12 amino acids long. This clonotype has only a few counts. The antigen remains undetermined.

Sample: peripheral blood mononuclear cells (PBMCs), taken when the disease was refractory, from a patient treated with antithyroid drugs. This chain joins TRBV29-1 and TRBJ2-5; D unclear. The receptor was derived from a female donor with Graves disease. The CDR3 here is CSIRKFQETQYF. The CDR3, as DNA: TGCAGCATCAGGAAATTCCAAGAGACCCAGTACTTC.